The present T cell receptor (beta chain) was sequenced within a study of blood T cell repertoires in COVID-19. Sequencing used immunoSEQ multiplex PCR; TCRdb keeps in-frame clones, though not all of them. Of a few hundred thousand clones listed, approximately 89% are singletons. J lost 4 bases, V lost 5 bases, and 11 bases had no gene match. This CDR3 comprises 16 residues. Germline V CDR1 and CDR2: MNHNY, SVGAGI (reference sequence). The sequence came from a young woman who had recovered from COVID-19. What was sequenced was PBMCs or T cells enriched from blood (not recorded which). This rearrangement joins TRBV6-6 to TRBJ1-3, with 7 bases aligning to TRBD1. The CDR3 region has the DNA TGTGCCAGCAGTCGAGGGGGCTGGGTCGTCGGAAACACCATATATTTT. It yields the protein CASSRGGWVVGNTIYF.